The rows below give T cell receptor beta chains drawn from one sample of a study of cytomegalovirus exposure and HLA in healthy donors. Some clones are missing from TCRdb's copy, which holds only in-frame ones; the method was immunoSEQ multiplex PCR. The data show roughly 100,000 clones, 60% to 75% seen once. Input material: PBMCs. Every receptor here comes from a male donor in good health and CMV-seropositive. The CDR3 runs from the conserved cysteine through the conserved F or W. Size tells how often a clone was seen (once, few, many) or the class of an expanded clone, and some rows leave it out.

V	J	size	CDR3
TRBV27	TRBJ2-7	-	CASSRDTHYEQYF
TRBV7-7	TRBJ2-1	-	CASSFDREGEQFF
TRBV7-9	TRBJ2-7	-	CASSQWDRTSYEQYF
TRBV19	TRBJ2-1	-	CASGGDRAVGEQFF
TRBV4-1	TRBJ1-5	-	CASSQEGRGENQPQHF
TRBV7-8	TRBJ2-5	-	CASSLEIAGETQYF
TRBV27	TRBJ2-7	few	CATKGGVPGGQYF
TRBV10-1	TRBJ2-7	-	CASPVGQYF
TRBV19	TRBJ2-7	-	CASSISGTGTYEQYF
TRBV6-5	TRBJ1-4	once	CASSYAATTNEKLFF
TRBV23-1	TRBJ1-1	few	CASSQLTGRPEAFF
TRBV28	TRBJ2-3	-	CASSFTITQYF
TRBV5-1	TRBJ2-1	-	CASSTSGGDYNEQFF
TRBV2	TRBJ2-7	-	CASIGSSGRSGEQYF
TRBV5-4	TRBJ2-1	-	CASSLASGANEQFF
TRBV5-1	TRBJ1-2	-	CASRPGDSNYGYTF
TRBV2	TRBJ1-5	-	CASSLDSNQPQHF
TRBV29-1	TRBJ2-1	-	CSAGQLNEQFF
TRBV4-1	TRBJ2-3	-	CASSSGSHEDTQYF
TRBV28	TRBJ2-7	-	CASSSLRRSGSYEQYF
TRBV7-3	TRBJ1-1	-	CASSRQRNTEAFF
TRBV7-2	TRBJ2-5	-	CASSLVSSGGTAIETQYF
TRBV30	TRBJ1-5	-	CAWTKDRAVGNQPQNF
TRBV11-2	TRBJ2-5	-	CASSLYDNQETQYF
TRBV6-5	TRBJ2-1	-	CASRRDRTNYNEQFF
TRBV5-1	TRBJ2-1	-	CASSNSREQFF
TRBV7-6	TRBJ2-7	-	CASSLRLAGQEGGGEQYF
TRBV15	TRBJ1-4	once	CATSRPSEAGEKLFF
TRBV9	TRBJ2-2	-	CASSVGSPGGLGTGELFF
TRBV30	TRBJ2-1	-	CAWSLAGLSSYNEQFF
TRBV7-9	TRBJ2-1	-	CASSRLAGAIYNEQFF